This T cell receptor (beta chain) stems from a study of T-cell memory formation after mild COVID-19. CDR3 length: 16 residues. In germline, CDR1 is SGHRS, CDR2 YFSETQ. The J segment lost 2 bases and the V segment lost 0 bases, leaving 6 bases of the junction unmatched. TCRdb itself ran the 5' RACE reads through MiXCR, one entry per CDR3 protein. The data show roughly 340,000 distinct CDR3 sequences, 20% to 25% seen once. This clonotype has a handful of counts. This clonotype was obtained from a man aged 18 to 29 who had mild COVID-19 (a few samples of this study predate the infection). Cell type and time point are not known. The rearrangement uses TRBV5-1 and TRBJ1-1, with 8 bases aligning to TRBD1. Specimen: PBMCs or a T cell subset sorted from them (not recorded which). This CDR3 is CASSLVYRGSNTEAFF. Here the CDR3 DNA reads TGCGCCAGCAGCTTGGTATACAGGGGGTCTAACACTGAAGCTTTCTTT.